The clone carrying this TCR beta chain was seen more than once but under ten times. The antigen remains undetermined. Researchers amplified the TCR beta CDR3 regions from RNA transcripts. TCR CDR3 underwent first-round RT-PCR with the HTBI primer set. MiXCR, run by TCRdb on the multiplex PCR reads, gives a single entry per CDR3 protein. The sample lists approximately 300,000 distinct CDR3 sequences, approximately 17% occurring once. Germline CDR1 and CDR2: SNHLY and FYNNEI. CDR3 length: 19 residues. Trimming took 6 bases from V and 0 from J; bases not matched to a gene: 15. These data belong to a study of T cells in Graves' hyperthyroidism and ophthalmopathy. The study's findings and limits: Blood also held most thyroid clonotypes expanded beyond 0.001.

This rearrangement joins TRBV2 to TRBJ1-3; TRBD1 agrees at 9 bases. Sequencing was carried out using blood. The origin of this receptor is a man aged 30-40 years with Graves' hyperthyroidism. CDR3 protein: CASRPSRDRDPSSGNTIYF. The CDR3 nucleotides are TGTGCCAGCAGACCAAGCCGGGACAGGGACCCAAGCTCTGGAAACACCATATATTTT.